This TCR beta chain appears in the sequencing data of a study of blood T cell repertoires in COVID-19. V shed 1 base and J shed 0 bases, with 12 bases lying between them. This CDR3 is built from 16 residues. Germline values: CDR1 MGHRA, CDR2 YSYEKL. The assay was immunoSEQ multiplex PCR, and TCRdb's table has in-frame clones only and misses some. Among a few hundred thousand clones listed, roughly 91% were seen once. The origin of this receptor is a man aged 18-30 years who had recovered from COVID-19. The material sequenced was PBMCs or T cells enriched from blood (not recorded which). The chain joins TRBV4-1 to TRBJ1-2; D is unclear. Here the CDR3 DNA reads TGCGCCAGCAGCCAAGGGTGGGGAGGAGCTAACTATGGCTACACCTTC. Translating it yields CASSQGWGGANYGYTF.